The T cell receptor (beta chain) described here comes from a study of prognosis after radiotherapy for stage I lung cancer. Study summary: Patients numbered approximately twelve men and a handful of women, aged roughly 50 to 84 with a median of about 72 years. Around twelve patients' tumors were adenocarcinoma, and seven patients' tumors were squamous cell carcinoma.

Findings and limits, study-wide: There was no determination made of whether the expanded TCR clones were tumor-specific.

CDR1 and CDR2 (germline): SGHRS, YFSETQ. V lost 0 bases to trimming and J lost 7 bases, with 4 bases between them. This CDR3 is 12 amino acids long. Genomic DNA was subjected to two-round multiplex PCR for amplification of TCR beta CDR3. First-round PCR used primers specific to each TRBV and TRBJ gene. A single record per CDR3 protein comes from TCRdb applying MiXCR to the multiplex PCR reads. The table records 25,000 to 35,000 distinct CDR3 sequences, about half of them present only once. Worth noting for this clonotype: The antigen is undetermined.

This sequence originates from a donor older than 45 with non-small cell lung cancer. V usage is TRBV5-1 and J usage is TRBJ2-2; D is unclear. This sample comprised PBMCs, obtained before or after stereotactic body radiation therapy (not recorded which). As DNA, the CDR3 is TGCGCCAGCAGCTTGGAGGTCGGGGAGCTGTTTTTT. It is translated as CASSLEVGELFF.